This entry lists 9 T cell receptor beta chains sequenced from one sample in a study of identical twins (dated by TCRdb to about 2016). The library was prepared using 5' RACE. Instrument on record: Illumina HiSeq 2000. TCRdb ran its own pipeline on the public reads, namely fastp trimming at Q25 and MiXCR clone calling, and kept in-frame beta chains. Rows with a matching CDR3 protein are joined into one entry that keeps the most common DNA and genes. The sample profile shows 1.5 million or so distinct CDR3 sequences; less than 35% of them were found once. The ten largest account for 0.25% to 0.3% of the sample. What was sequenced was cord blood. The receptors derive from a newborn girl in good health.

The DNA of the CDR3 is TGTGCCAGCAGCCGTATACAGGGACGGAACACTGAAGCTTTCTTT. It is translated as CASSRIQGRNTEAFF. The chain combines TRBV11-2 with TRBJ1-1, with TRBD1 as a possible D gene (6 bases). CDR1 SGHAT and CDR2 FQNNGV come from the germline V gene. Trimming shortened V by 5 bases and J by 1 base, and 14 bases separated the two germline ends. The CDR3 length is 15 residues.

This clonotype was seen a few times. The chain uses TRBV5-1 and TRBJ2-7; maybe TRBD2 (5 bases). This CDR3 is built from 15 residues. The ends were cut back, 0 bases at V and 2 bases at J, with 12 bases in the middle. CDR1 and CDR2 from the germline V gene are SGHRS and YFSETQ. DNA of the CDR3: TGCGCCAGCAGCTTGGTAAAGGGAGTTACCTACGAGCAGTACTTC. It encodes CASSLVKGVTYEQYF.

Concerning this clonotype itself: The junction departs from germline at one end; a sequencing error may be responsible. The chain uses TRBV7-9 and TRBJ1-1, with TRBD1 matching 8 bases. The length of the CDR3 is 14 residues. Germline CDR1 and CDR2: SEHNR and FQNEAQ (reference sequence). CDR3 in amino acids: CASSSRQGNTEASF. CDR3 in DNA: TGTGCCAGCAGCTCCCGACAGGGGAACACTGAAGCTTCCTTT.

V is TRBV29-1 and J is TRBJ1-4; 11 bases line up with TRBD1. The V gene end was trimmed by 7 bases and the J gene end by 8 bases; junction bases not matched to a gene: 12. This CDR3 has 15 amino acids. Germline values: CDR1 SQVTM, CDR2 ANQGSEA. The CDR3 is CSATGTGGALEKLFF. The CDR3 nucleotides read TGCAGCGCCACCGGGACAGGGGGTGCGTTGGAAAAACTGTTTTTT.

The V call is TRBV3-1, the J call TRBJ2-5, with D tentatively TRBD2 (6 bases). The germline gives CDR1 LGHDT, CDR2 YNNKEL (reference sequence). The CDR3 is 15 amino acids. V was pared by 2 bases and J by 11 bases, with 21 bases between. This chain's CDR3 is CASSQRNSGLAEQYF. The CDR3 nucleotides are TGTGCCAGCAGCCAACGTAATAGCGGCCTTGCGGAGCAGTACTTC.

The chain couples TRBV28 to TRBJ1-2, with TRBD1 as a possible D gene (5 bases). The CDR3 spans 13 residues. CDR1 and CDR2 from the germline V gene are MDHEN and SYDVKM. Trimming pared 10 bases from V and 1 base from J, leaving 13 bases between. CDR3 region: CAIRPGNNYGYTF. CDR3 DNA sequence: TGTGCCATCCGCCCAGGGAATAACTATGGCTACACCTTC.

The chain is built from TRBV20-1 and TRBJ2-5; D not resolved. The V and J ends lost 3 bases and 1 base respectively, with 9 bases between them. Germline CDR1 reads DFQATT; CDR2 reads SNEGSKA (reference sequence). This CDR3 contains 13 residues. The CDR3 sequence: CSARAFAQETQYF. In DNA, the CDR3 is TGCAGTGCTAGGGCTTTCGCCCAAGAGACCCAGTACTTC.

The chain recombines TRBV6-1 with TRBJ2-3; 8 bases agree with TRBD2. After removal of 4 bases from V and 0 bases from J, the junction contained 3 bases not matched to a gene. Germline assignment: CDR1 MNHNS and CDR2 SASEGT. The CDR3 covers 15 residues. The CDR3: CASSGTSLSTDTQYF. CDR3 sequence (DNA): TGTGCCAGCAGTGGGACTAGCCTTAGCACAGATACGCAGTATTTT.

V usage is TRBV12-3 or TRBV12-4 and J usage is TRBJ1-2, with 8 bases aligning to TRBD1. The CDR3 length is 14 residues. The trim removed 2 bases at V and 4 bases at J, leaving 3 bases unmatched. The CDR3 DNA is TGTGCCAGCAGTTTATTCACAGGGGGCTATGGCTACACCTTC. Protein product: CASSLFTGGYGYTF.